Below are 17 T cell receptor beta chains sequenced from a single sample in a study of metastatic and nonmetastatic thyroid tumors. Through MiXCR, TCRdb re-clonotyped the PCR reads. The data show 4,000 or so clones, roughly two fifths seen once. Ahead of thyroid surgery, no patient had received treatment of any kind. Sequencing was performed on tumor tissue. The receptors derive from a male donor with papillary thyroid cancer or a benign thyroid nodule (not recorded which). Some clones in this sample may be carry-over from other donors' samples.

CDR3 sequence (DNA): TGTGCCAGCAGAAACCGAGCCCCTCGGAATGGCTACACCTTC. Translated: CASRNRAPRNGYTF. The V call is TRBV6-2 or TRBV6-3, the J call TRBJ1-2; the D is unclear. Germline values: CDR1 MNHEY, CDR2 SVGEGT. The CDR3 runs to 14 residues. Trimming shortened V by 6 bases and J by 6 bases, and 17 bases separated the two germline ends.

The chain recombines TRBV5-1 with TRBJ1-2, with TRBD1 identical over 8 bases. This CDR3 comprises 13 residues. Trimming took 2 bases from V and 7 from J; bases not matched to a gene: 4. Germline V CDR1 and CDR2: SGHRS, YFSETQ. For the CDR3, the DNA is TGCGCCAGCAGCTTCGGACAGGGTTCTGGCTACACCTTC. This sequence encodes CASSFGQGSGYTF.

In its sample, this clone was seen a few times. The V call is TRBV6-1, the J call TRBJ1-5; a possible D gene is TRBD1 (5 bases). The CDR3 contains 14 residues. Trimming shortened V by 8 bases and J by 0 bases, and 11 bases separated the two germline ends. Germline-derived CDR1 and CDR2 are MNHNS and SASEGT. The CDR3 sequence: CASATAYSNQPQHF. In nucleotides, the CDR3 is TGTGCCAGCGCGACAGCGTATAGCAATCAGCCCCAGCATTTT.

This clone was detected only a few times. The chain recombines TRBV2 with TRBJ2-7; D is possibly TRBD1 (6 bases). Trimming took off 5 bases at V and 6 bases at J, with 20 bases between the two ends. The CDR3 has 15 amino acids. Germline V CDR1 and CDR2: SNHLY, FYNNEI. The CDR3 DNA reads as TGTGCCAGCAGTAGTGAGGAGACAGGAGGAAGCGAGCAGTACTTC. Translation gives CASSSEETGGSEQYF.

This clone occurred a few times. The chain has TRBV12-3 or TRBV12-4 and TRBJ2-3; D is tentatively TRBD1 or TRBD2 (7 bases each). Trimming cost V 5 bases and J 2 bases, with 14 bases left between them. The CDR3 totals 15 residues. The CDR3 DNA sequence: TGTGCCAGCAGTCCTCAGGGGGGGTACACAGATACGCAGTATTTT. It encodes CASSPQGGYTDTQYF.

This clone was seen a handful of times. The chain has TRBV6-1 and TRBJ1-1, with TRBD1 as a possible D gene (6 bases). Germline-derived CDR1 and CDR2 are MNHNS and SASEGT. This CDR3 has 17 residues. The V and J ends lost 2 bases and 5 bases respectively, with 21 bases between them. CDR3 amino acids: CASSEIIYRDMETEAFF. In DNA form, the CDR3 reads TGTGCCAGCAGTGAAATAATATACAGGGACATGGAGACTGAAGCTTTCTTT.

Only a few counts were recorded for this clone. The gene calls are TRBV28 and TRBJ2-7, with 9 bases that match TRBD2. The CDR3 consists of 15 residues. Per germline, CDR1 MDHEN and CDR2 SYDVKM. The V and J ends lost 3 bases and 1 base, in that order; junction bases with no gene match: 4. Here the CDR3 DNA reads TGTGCCAGCAGTTTTTCTAGCGGGGTTTCCTACGAGCAGTACTTC. Its translation: CASSFSSGVSYEQYF. Looking up the rest from reference TRBV28 and TRBJ2-7 gives the full variable domain: DVKVTQSSRYLVKRTGEKVFLECVQDMDHENMFWYRQDPGLGLRLIYFSYDVKMKEKGDIPEGYSVSREKKERFSLILESASTNQTSMYLCASSFSSGVSYEQYFGPGTRLTVT.

This clone was seen only a few times. The chain recombines TRBV19 with TRBJ1-3; D may be TRBD1 (5 bases). CDR1 is LNHDA, CDR2 SQIVND, per germline (reference sequence). V lost 9 bases and J 4 bases, leaving 10 bases between the germline ends. The CDR3 extends over 12 amino acids. CDR3: CASRVPGNTIYF. Here the CDR3 DNA reads TGTGCCAGCAGGGTCCCCGGAAACACCATATATTTT.

Regarding this clone: Since the CDR3 does not end with the conserved phenylalanine or tryptophan, this likely comes from a read error. The chain combines TRBV28 with TRBJ2-1, with no clear D. The germline gives CDR1 MDHEN, CDR2 SYDVKM. The ends were cut back, 2 bases at V and 11 bases at J, with 16 bases in the middle. The CDR3 contains 14 residues. DNA for the CDR3: TGTGCCAGCAGTTTACAACTCGGTTCGAATCAGCAGTTCCTC. Translated: CASSLQLGSNQQFL.

This clone was observed a few times. The genes are TRBV28 and TRBJ1-2, with 11 bases fitting TRBD1. CDR1 is MDHEN, CDR2 SYDVKM, per germline. The junction had 8 bases not matched to a gene; V was cut back by 3 bases and J by 8 bases. The CDR3 runs 15 residues. CDR3 residues: CASSLDRGRGSGYTF. As DNA, the CDR3 is TGTGCCAGCAGTTTGGACAGGGGGCGGGGTAGCGGCTACACCTTC.

This clone was detected a few times. The chain has TRBV6-1 and TRBJ1-3; TRBD1 is a possible D gene (5 bases). Germline CDR1 and CDR2: MNHNS and SASEGT. The CDR3 consists of 13 residues. V gave up 7 bases and J gave up 8 bases, with 15 bases separating them. The CDR3: CASILSRGYTIYF. In nucleotides, the CDR3 is TGTGCCAGCATTCTGAGTCGGGGCTACACCATATATTTT.

This clone was seen more than once but under ten times. V gene TRBV24-1 combines with J gene TRBJ2-1; TRBD1 agrees at 9 bases. This CDR3 has 16 residues. Germline lookup yields CDR1 KGHDR and CDR2 SFDVKD. With 1 base clipped from V and 3 bases from J, the junction kept 3 bases outside the gene matches. DNA for the CDR3: TGTGCCACCAGTGATTTATTGGGACAGGGCTACAATGAGCAGTTCTTC. Protein sequence: CATSDLLGQGYNEQFF.

This clone was detected only a few times. The chain employs TRBV12-5 and TRBJ1-5; unclear D gene. CDR3 length equals 13 residues. The V and J ends lost 2 bases and 7 bases respectively, with 9 bases between them. Germline CDR1 reads LGHNT; CDR2 reads FRNRAP. CDR3 bases: TGTGCTAGTGGTTTGTCAAAGGGCCAGCCCCAGCATTTT. Amino acid sequence: CASGLSKGQPQHF.

This rearrangement joins TRBV6-4 to TRBJ2-1; 8 positions agree with TRBD2. Trimming took 2 bases from V and 4 from J; bases not matched to a gene: 4. The germline V gene encodes CDR1 MRHNA and CDR2 SNTAGT. The CDR3 extends over 15 amino acids. CDR3 DNA: TGTGCCAGCAGTGACGGAGCGGGAGAGTACAATGAGCAGTTCTTC. Encoded protein: CASSDGAGEYNEQFF.

This clone was picked up a small number of times. The gene calls are TRBV2 and TRBJ2-7; 11 nucleotides line up with TRBD2. This CDR3 is built from 14 residues. V lost 7 bases to trimming and J lost 3 bases; unmatched junction nucleotides: 5. From germline, CDR1 is SNHLY and CDR2 FYNNEI. CDR3 amino acids: CASKGTSGGYEQYF. The CDR3 DNA reads as TGTGCCAGCAAAGGGACTAGCGGTGGCTACGAGCAGTACTTC.

This chain connects TRBV11-2 to TRBJ1-1; D is perhaps TRBD1 (6 bases). The germline V and J ends were trimmed by 0 bases and 4 bases, with 6 bases remaining between them. In germline, CDR1 is SGHAT, CDR2 FQNNGV. This CDR3 contains 13 residues. The CDR3 region has the DNA TGTGCCAGCAGCTTAGACAGGGGCACTGAAGCTTTCTTT. Residues: CASSLDRGTEAFF.

V gene TRBV28 combines with J gene TRBJ2-1; tentatively, D is TRBD2 (6 bases). Germline V lookup: CDR1 MDHEN, CDR2 SYDVKM. Trimming left V 2 bases short and J 4 bases short, with 15 bases between. The CDR3 covers 16 residues. CDR3 DNA sequence: TGTGCCAGCAGTTTAGAGGAGGGGTTGGGATACAATGAGCAGTTCTTC. This codes for CASSLEEGLGYNEQFF.